Shown below are 24 T cell receptor beta chains from a single sample sequenced in a study of blood T cell repertoires in COVID-19. The repertoire was sequenced with immunoSEQ multiplex PCR; TCRdb's copy has only in-frame clones and lacks some. The sample records 250,000 to 350,000 clones, roughly 88% being singletons. Source material: PBMCs or T cells enriched from blood (not recorded which). The receptor source for this set is a woman in her thirties who had recovered from COVID-19.

This chain joins TRBV15 and TRBJ2-7; 7 bases fit TRBD1. There are 16 residues in the CDR3. V trimming: 2 bases; J trimming: 3 bases; junction bases outside the gene matches: 10. CDR1 LNHNV and CDR2 YYDKDF come from the germline V gene (reference sequence). The CDR3 nucleotides read TGTGCCACCAGCAGAACACCCGGACAGGAGATCTACGAGCAGTACTTC. This codes for CATSRTPGQEIYEQYF.

The rearrangement uses TRBV7-9 and TRBJ1-6; TRBD1 might be the D (5 bases). The CDR3 has 17 amino acids. The germline CDR1 and CDR2 sequences are SEHNR and FQNEAQ (reference sequence). Trimming stripped 5 bases from V and 0 bases from J, with 14 bases between. In DNA form, the CDR3 reads TGTGCCAGCAGCGCCTTGGGGCTCAGCTCCTATAATTCACCCCTCCACTTT. Its protein is CASSALGLSSYNSPLHF. The whole variable domain, remainder taken from reference TRBV7-9 and TRBJ1-6, is DTGVSQNPRHKITKRGQNVTFRCDPISEHNRLYWYRQTLGQGPEFLTYFQNEAQLEKSRLLSDRFSAERPKGSFSTLEIQRTEQGDSAMYLCASSALGLSSYNSPLHFGNGTRLTVT.

This clone was observed a few times. The chain recombines TRBV27 with TRBJ1-2; D might be TRBD1 (6 bases). V lost 9 bases, J lost 2 bases, and 10 bases lay in between. CDR1 and CDR2 from the germline V gene are MNHEY and SMNVEV (reference sequence). This CDR3 contains 12 residues. The CDR3 region has the DNA TGTGCCAGTTCAGGGGAAAACTATGGCTACACCTTC. Its protein product is CASSGENYGYTF.

The J gene is TRBJ2-1, the V gene TRBV11-3, with 7 bases lining up with TRBD2. CDR1 and CDR2 from the germline V gene are SGHNT and YENEEA. This CDR3 has 14 amino acids. With V trimmed by 2 bases and J by 7 bases, 5 bases remained unmatched. The CDR3 loop is CASSLSSGRNEQFF. The DNA of the CDR3 is TGTGCCAGCAGCTTATCTAGCGGTAGAAATGAGCAGTTCTTC.

The rearrangement links TRBV2 to TRBJ1-6; the match to TRBD1 covers 8 bases. The CDR3 sequence is 13 residues long. CDR1 and CDR2 from the germline V gene are SNHLY and FYNNEI. Germline trimming cut 10 bases from V and 10 bases from J; bases unmatched to any gene: 9. CDR3 amino acids: CAKKGQAGSPLHF. As DNA, the CDR3 is TGTGCCAAAAAGGGACAGGCAGGGTCACCCCTCCACTTT. Variable domain in full (rest from reference TRBV2 and TRBJ1-6): EPEVTQTPSHQVTQMGQEVILRCVPISNHLYFYWYRQILGQKVEFLVSFYNNEISEKSEIFDDQFSVERPDGSNFTLKIRSTKLEDSAMYFCAKKGQAGSPLHFGNGTRLTVT.

This sequence joins TRBV7-9 and TRBJ2-3; 13 bases are shared with TRBD2. Germline-derived CDR1 and CDR2 are SEHNR and FQNEAQ (reference sequence). V was pared by 4 bases and J by 5 bases, with 6 bases of the junction left unmatched. The CDR3 is 16 residues long. The CDR3 loop reads CASSSRTSGGVDTQYF. The DNA of the CDR3 is TGTGCCAGCAGCTCCCGAACTAGCGGGGGGGTAGATACGCAGTATTTT.

The rearrangement uses TRBV5-5 and TRBJ1-2, with D unresolved. The V gene's germline CDR1 is SGHKS and CDR2 YYEKEE (reference sequence). The CDR3 sequence is 12 residues long. Trimming shortened V by 7 bases and J by 3 bases, and 10 bases separated the two germline ends. Here the CDR3 reads CASVDSHYGYTF. The CDR3, as DNA: TGTGCCAGCGTCGACTCCCACTATGGCTACACCTTC.

The chain links TRBV6-5 to TRBJ1-6; maybe TRBD1 (6 bases). The CDR3 covers 16 residues. Germline V CDR1 and CDR2: MNHEY, SVGAGI. The germline V and J ends were trimmed by 2 bases and 7 bases, with 15 bases remaining between them. The CDR3 nucleotides are TGTGCCAGCAGTTACGGGGGGGGCCGGGGGAATTCACCCCTCCACTTT. Protein sequence: CASSYGGGRGNSPLHF.

This clone appeared a few times. This chain connects TRBV2 to TRBJ2-7, with D possibly being TRBD1 (5 bases). V shed 2 bases and J shed 5 bases, with 22 bases lying between them. CDR3 length: 17 amino acids. CDR1 SNHLY and CDR2 FYNNEI come from the germline V gene. The CDR3: CASSERFVDTLDNEQYF. The CDR3 region has the DNA TGTGCCAGCAGTGAACGGTTCGTGGACACCCTCGACAACGAGCAGTACTTC.

This chain links TRBV11-1 with TRBJ2-6; a weak D match, TRBD2 (7 bases). CDR3 length: 14 amino acids. Between the trimmed V and J ends, which lost 10 bases and 4 bases, there was a span of 14 bases. CDR1 SGHAT and CDR2 FQDESV come from the germline V gene (reference sequence). In DNA form, the CDR3 reads TGTGCCACCCGGGGGGCGAAGGGGGCCAACGTCCTGACTTTC. Residues: CATRGAKGANVLTF.

The chain has TRBV29-1 and TRBJ2-1; TRBD2 matches at 11 bases. CDR1 is SQVTM and CDR2 is ANQGSEA in the germline V gene. The CDR3 runs 19 residues. V gave up 1 base and J gave up 5 bases; unmatched junction bases: 16. The CDR3, as DNA: TGCAGCGTTGAAGCTTTCGGACTAGCGGGTTTGTTCGGACACAATGAGCAGTTCTTC. It specifies CSVEAFGLAGLFGHNEQFF.

The chain joins TRBV3-1 (or the pseudogene TRBV3-2) to TRBJ2-6, with D uncertain. The CDR3 loop spans 16 amino acids. Per the germline V gene, CDR1 is LGHDT and CDR2 is YNNKEL (reference sequence). V was clipped by 3 bases and J by 1 base, with 10 bases between them. The CDR3 here is CASSQVFTSGANVLTF. The CDR3 region has the DNA TGTGCCAGCAGCCAGGTGTTTACTTCTGGGGCCAACGTCCTGACTTTC.

This rearrangement joins TRBV3-1 (or the pseudogene TRBV3-2) to TRBJ1-3; the D gene is possibly TRBD1 (6 bases). The CDR3 contains 15 residues. V was pared by 2 bases and J by 3 bases, with 11 bases between. Germline CDR1 is LGHDT and CDR2 is YNNKEL (reference sequence). CDR3 sequence: CASSQTRGNGNTIYF. The DNA for the CDR3 is TGTGCCAGCAGCCAAACCAGGGGCAATGGAAACACCATATATTTT.

V is TRBV11-2 and J is TRBJ2-7, with D uncertain. The V gene lost 3 bases and the J gene lost 4 bases, with 7 bases spanning the gap. The CDR3 contains 12 residues. Germline-derived CDR1 and CDR2 are SGHAT and FQNNGV. CDR3 sequence: CASSLVGYEQYF. The CDR3 DNA is TGTGCCAGCAGCTTGGTCGGTTACGAGCAGTACTTC.

V usage is TRBV5-6 and J usage is TRBJ2-3, with D possibly matching TRBD1 (6 bases). Trimming took 4 bases from V and 4 from J, leaving 28 bases between them. Germline V gives CDR1 SGHDT, CDR2 YYEEEE. This CDR3 is built from 19 residues. The CDR3 coding sequence is TGTGCCAGCAGCCCTTTCTTCAGGGGAATGGTCTCTGGCTCAGATACGCAGTATTTT. Its translation: CASSPFFRGMVSGSDTQYF.

The CDR3 reads CASSLSGGRADTQYF. DNA of the CDR3: TGTGCCAGCAGCTTAAGCGGGGGTAGGGCAGATACGCAGTATTTT. The chain recombines TRBV7-6 with TRBJ2-3; TRBD2 agrees at 8 bases. Germline CDR1 reads SGHVS; CDR2 reads FNYEAQ. Trimming removed 2 bases from V and 4 bases from J; junction bases left unmatched: 5. This CDR3 has 15 residues.

The rearrangement uses TRBV29-1 and TRBJ1-2; no reliable D call. Deletions cut 2 bases from V and 0 bases from J, with 7 bases between. Germline V gene sequence: CDR1 SQVTM, CDR2 ANQGSEA. The CDR3 has 13 amino acids. CDR3 sequence reads: CSVENQANYGYTF. In nucleotides, the CDR3 is TGCAGCGTTGAAAACCAGGCTAACTATGGCTACACCTTC.

The chain has TRBV19 and TRBJ1-5; D remains ambiguous. V shed 4 bases and J shed 2 bases, with 12 bases lying between them. The CDR3 extends over 15 amino acids. Germline V gene lookup returns CDR1 LNHDA and CDR2 SQIVND (reference sequence). The CDR3 coding sequence is TGTGCCAGTAGTAGACCGGAGGGAGGCAATCAGCCCCAGCATTTT. The encoded protein is CASSRPEGGNQPQHF.

This clone was counted only a few times. V gene TRBV6-4 combines with J gene TRBJ1-4, with 8 bases lining up with TRBD1. The junction had 6 bases not matched to a gene; V was cut back by 4 bases and J by 8 bases. There are 14 residues in the CDR3. The germline V gene has CDR1 MRHNA and CDR2 SNTAGT. The CDR3 DNA sequence: TGTGCCAGCAGTGGAGGACAGGGAAACGAAAAACTGTTTTTT. Its translation is CASSGGQGNEKLFF.

This chain joins TRBV10-1 and TRBJ1-1, with TRBD1 matching 7 bases. The CDR3 is 14 residues long. CDR1 WNHNN and CDR2 SYGVQD come from the germline V gene (reference sequence). V lost 7 bases to trimming and J lost 11 bases; unmatched junction nucleotides: 16. Written as DNA, the CDR3 is TGCGCCAGCAAACCTTCCGGGACAGAGGGGTCGGCTTTCTTT. It codes for CASKPSGTEGSAFF.

The chain joins TRBV28 to TRBJ1-4, with 9 bases aligning to TRBD1. CDR3 length: 16 residues. Germline V gene data show CDR1 as MDHEN and CDR2 as SYDVKM. With V trimmed by 5 bases and J by 6 bases, 10 bases remained unmatched. The CDR3 region is CASSPTTGGWDEKLFF. CDR3 in DNA: TGTGCCAGCAGTCCGACGACAGGGGGGTGGGATGAAAAACTGTTTTTT.

The chain has TRBV7-3 and TRBJ2-7, with D possibly being TRBD1 (6 bases). This CDR3 contains 14 residues. Germline V gene data show CDR1 as SGHTA and CDR2 as FQGTGA. Between the trimmed V and J ends, which lost 4 bases and 1 base, there was a span of 11 bases. CDR3 region: CASSSIGGSYEQYF. CDR3 sequence (DNA): TGTGCCAGCAGCTCAATAGGGGGTTCCTACGAGCAGTACTTC.

The rearrangement uses TRBV7-8 and TRBJ2-2; 8 bases are a match to TRBD1. V trimming: 6 bases; J trimming: 5 bases; junction bases outside the gene matches: 8. CDR1 and CDR2 from the germline V gene are SGHVS and FQNEAQ. The CDR3 is made up of 15 amino acids. The CDR3 region has the DNA TGTGCCAGCAGAAACCAGGGGGCCGAAACCGGGGAGCTGTTTTTT. This sequence encodes CASRNQGAETGELFF.

The CDR3 here is CASSQDQAGVGNEQFF. For the CDR3, the DNA is TGTGCCAGCAGCCAAGATCAGGCGGGAGTGGGAAATGAGCAGTTCTTC. This rearrangement joins TRBV14 to TRBJ2-1; 7 bases are shared with TRBD2. Germline CDR1 reads SGHDN; CDR2 reads FVKESK. The CDR3 consists of 16 residues. Losses at the gene ends were 0 bases for V and 7 bases for J; bases not matched to a gene: 9.